What follows is one T cell receptor (beta chain) and its context. These data are taken from a study of blood T cell repertoires in COVID-19. The wider study: COVID-19 samples collected from the United States, Italy and Spain covered acute and convalescent phases. T cells, B-cell-depleted T cells, or PBMCs supplied cDNA or gDNA.

V gave up 3 bases and J gave up 7 bases; unmatched junction bases: 15. Germline V lookup: CDR1 LNHNV, CDR2 YYDKDF (reference sequence). CDR3 length equals 17 residues. Enrolled during active infection, Seattle patients were then followed longitudinally. In the source study's methods: Estimation of nucleated cell counts was performed using reference gene primer amplification. Measured with immunoSEQ multiplex PCR; TCRdb has only the in-frame clones, and not every one. D and trimming were read from the DNA, whereas the V and J calls and clone size are those reported in that table. The sample holds 250,000 to 300,000 clones, 80% to 90% seen once.

Sequencing was performed on peripheral blood. This rearrangement joins TRBV15 to TRBJ2-3; TRBD2 matches 8 bases. This receptor was identified in a woman aged 65 to 85 with COVID-19, enrolled during active disease. Here the CDR3 DNA reads TGTGCCACCAGCAGGTCGGTGGTAGCGGGATTTGGAAATACGCAGTATTTT. It is translated as CATSRSVVAGFGNTQYF.